The clone carrying this TCR beta chain showed up just once. As processed by the authors: Quantification of nucleated cells was approximated via reference gene primer amplification. Measured with immunoSEQ multiplex PCR; TCRdb has only the in-frame clones, and not every one. D and trimming were read from the DNA, whereas the V and J calls and clone size are those reported in that table. The sample consists of around 100,000 clones, about 85% of them appearing once. This record comes from a study of blood T cell repertoires in COVID-19. Whole-study context: Donors in the United States, Italy and Spain gave samples during acute or convalescent COVID-19. From T cells, B-cell-depleted T cells, or PBMCs came the material, which was cDNA or gDNA.

The CDR3 loop spans 14 amino acids. Germline V lookup: CDR1 SGHDT, CDR2 YYEEEE. Trimming cost V 0 bases and J 11 bases; bases outside gene matches: 5. The rearrangement links TRBV5-6 to TRBJ1-3; 10 bases map to TRBD1. Sequenced input: peripheral blood. The receptor comes from a man aged 45-65 years with acute or convalescent COVID-19. CDR3 residues: CASSLVGQGFAIYF. CDR3 nucleotide sequence: TGTGCCAGCAGCTTGGTGGGACAGGGGTTCGCCATATATTTT.